Listed below are T cell receptor beta chains from one sample, sequenced in a study of blood T cell repertoires in COVID-19. Produced via immunoSEQ multiplex PCR; TCRdb's table is partial and in-frame only. The sample includes 200,000 to 250,000 clones, around 88% seen only once; the top ten take around 2.8%. The specimen was peripheral blood. These receptors all come from a woman aged 25 to 45 who had recovered from COVID-19. The CDR3 runs from the conserved cysteine through the conserved F or W. D genes are given only for firm matches. Clone size appears in some rows only: once, few, many, or a class for an expanded clone.

clone_size: .
cdr3_length: 16
d_call: TRBD1
j_call: TRBJ2-7
v_call: TRBV6-1
cdr3_nt: TGTGCCAGCAGTGCCCTCGGACAGGCTCCTACTAACGAGCAGTACTTC
cdr3_aa: CASSALGQAPTNEQYF

clone_size: .
cdr3_length: 15
d_call: TRBD2
j_call: TRBJ2-3
v_call: TRBV24-1
cdr3_nt: TGTGCCACCAGTGAGCCTAGCGGGGGGGCAGATACGCAGTATTTT
cdr3_aa: CATSEPSGGADTQYF

clone_size: .
cdr3_length: 20
d_call: TRBD1
j_call: TRBJ2-6
v_call: TRBV28
cdr3_nt: TGTGCCAGCAGTTTCTTAAGGGACAGGGGCCCTATTGGGGGGGCCAACGTCCTGACTTTC
cdr3_aa: CASSFLRDRGPIGGANVLTF

clone_size: once
cdr3_length: 13
d_call: TRBD1
j_call: TRBJ1-1
v_call: TRBV29-1
cdr3_nt: TGCAGCGTTGATGACAGGGTGAACACTGAAGCTTTCTTT
cdr3_aa: CSVDDRVNTEAFF

clone_size: .
cdr3_length: 14
d_call: .
j_call: TRBJ1-2
v_call: TRBV4-3
cdr3_nt: TGCGCCAGCAGCCAAGATAGGGGGATATATGGCTACACCTTC
cdr3_aa: CASSQDRGIYGYTF

clone_size: .
cdr3_length: 13
d_call: .
j_call: TRBJ1-1
v_call: TRBV2
cdr3_nt: TGTGCCAGCATTCGGGGGATGGACACTGAAGCTTTCTTT
cdr3_aa: CASIRGMDTEAFF

clone_size: once
cdr3_length: 13
d_call: TRBD1
j_call: TRBJ1-4
v_call: TRBV2
cdr3_nt: TGTGCCAGCAGTGTTGGGACAGAGGAAAAACTGTTTTTT
cdr3_aa: CASSVGTEEKLFF

clone_size: once
cdr3_length: 11
d_call: .
j_call: TRBJ1-2
v_call: TRBV10-3
cdr3_nt: TGTGCCATCAGCTCAGGGTTGGGCTACACCTTC
cdr3_aa: CAISSGLGYTF

clone_size: .
cdr3_length: 16
d_call: TRBD1
j_call: TRBJ1-1
v_call: TRBV5-6
cdr3_nt: TGTGCCAGCAGCGGAAGAGACAGGGCGCTCGGCACTGAAGCTTTCTTT
cdr3_aa: CASSGRDRALGTEAFF

clone_size: .
cdr3_length: 16
d_call: .
j_call: TRBJ1-6
v_call: TRBV18
cdr3_nt: TGTGCCAGCTCACGCATTAAGCGGGACCGAAGCTCACCCCTCCACTTT
cdr3_aa: CASSRIKRDRSSPLHF

clone_size: .
cdr3_length: 17
d_call: TRBD2
j_call: TRBJ2-3
v_call: TRBV3-1/TRBV3-2
cdr3_nt: TGTGCCAGCAGCCGGGGCCTAGCGGGGGGGCGTTCAGATACGCAGTATTTT
cdr3_aa: CASSRGLAGGRSDTQYF

clone_size: few
cdr3_length: 16
d_call: TRBD2
j_call: TRBJ2-1
v_call: TRBV9
cdr3_nt: TGTGCCAGCAGCGGCTTCGGGACTAGCGGGGACAATGAGCAGTTCTTC
cdr3_aa: CASSGFGTSGDNEQFF

clone_size: once
cdr3_length: 15
d_call: TRBD1
j_call: TRBJ2-7
v_call: TRBV11-3
cdr3_nt: TGTGCCAGCAGCTTAGATGGGACAGGGGGTTACGAGCAGTACTTC
cdr3_aa: CASSLDGTGGYEQYF

clone_size: .
cdr3_length: 17
d_call: .
j_call: TRBJ1-3
v_call: TRBV7-4
cdr3_nt: TGTGCCAGCAGCAACAAGGGACTCTATAGCTCTGGAAACACCATATATTTT
cdr3_aa: CASSNKGLYSSGNTIYF

clone_size: .
cdr3_length: 14
d_call: TRBD1
j_call: TRBJ1-2
v_call: TRBV7-9
cdr3_nt: TGTGCCAGCAGCTTCGGACAGGGGAACTATGGCTACACCTTC
cdr3_aa: CASSFGQGNYGYTF

clone_size: .
cdr3_length: 14
d_call: TRBD1
j_call: TRBJ1-5
v_call: TRBV19
cdr3_nt: TGTGCCAGTAGTGAGACAGGGCCAGGCCAGCCCCAGCATTTT
cdr3_aa: CASSETGPGQPQHF

clone_size: .
cdr3_length: 14
d_call: .
j_call: TRBJ1-3
v_call: TRBV3-1/TRBV3-2
cdr3_nt: TGTGCCAGCAGCCAACGGGAATCTGGAAACACCATATATTTT
cdr3_aa: CASSQRESGNTIYF

clone_size: .
cdr3_length: 15
d_call: TRBD2
j_call: TRBJ2-7
v_call: TRBV2
cdr3_nt: TGTGCCAGCAGTGGGTTAGGGACTATTTCCTACGAGCAGTACTTC
cdr3_aa: CASSGLGTISYEQYF

clone_size: .
cdr3_length: 15
d_call: TRBD2
j_call: TRBJ2-7
v_call: TRBV12-5
cdr3_nt: TGTGCTAGTGGTTTGCCGACGGGGGGGTCCTACGAGCAGTACTTC
cdr3_aa: CASGLPTGGSYEQYF

clone_size: .
cdr3_length: 15
d_call: .
j_call: TRBJ1-6
v_call: TRBV9
cdr3_nt: TGTGCCAGCAGCGATACACAGGGCTTAAATTCACCCCTCCACTTT
cdr3_aa: CASSDTQGLNSPLHF

clone_size: .
cdr3_length: 13
d_call: .
j_call: TRBJ1-2
v_call: TRBV10-3
cdr3_nt: TGTGCCATCAGTGAGTCTGACAGGCTCGGATACACCTTC
cdr3_aa: CAISESDRLGYTF

clone_size: .
cdr3_length: 15
d_call: .
j_call: TRBJ2-7
v_call: TRBV5-1
cdr3_nt: TGCGCCAGCAGCTTGGATCAGGGGTTGGCCTACGAGCAGTACTTC
cdr3_aa: CASSLDQGLAYEQYF